The rows below give T cell receptor beta chains drawn from one sample of a study of CD8+ T cells in alopecia areata. Assay used: immunoSEQ multiplex PCR; TCRdb lists only in-frame clones, some missing. The data show more than 150,000 clones, around 50% seen once. Specimen: CD8+ T cells sorted from blood, collected at week 0. Receptors originate from a human donor with alopecia areata. Each CDR3 is given with its conserved first and last residue. D genes are given only for firm matches. Size values are once, few and many counts, or a class for expanded clones, and some rows have none.

D	V	J	size	DNA	CDR3
NA	TRBV5-4	TRBJ2-7	NA	TGTGCCAGCAGCGCGGGGACGGAGAGCTCCTACGAGCAGTACTTC	CASSAGTESSYEQYF
TRBD2	TRBV30	TRBJ2-5	many	TGTGCCTGGACCGGCGGGGGGGTGGAGACCCAGTACTTC	CAWTGGGVETQYF
TRBD2	TRBV9	TRBJ2-1	NA	TGTGCCAGCAGCATCGGCGGGGGGGAGTCCTACAATGAGCAGTTCTTC	CASSIGGGESYNEQFF
NA	TRBV30	TRBJ1-1	NA	TGTGCCTGGAGTGTTAGCGGCCGAACTGAAGCTTTCTTT	CAWSVSGRTEAFF
TRBD2	TRBV18	TRBJ2-1	NA	TGTGCCAGCTCACCGGGGAGCGGGGGGGCAGATGAGCAGTTCTTC	CASSPGSGGADEQFF
NA	TRBV15	TRBJ1-6	NA	TGTGCCACCAGCAGCCATACAATTAATTCACCCCTCCACTTT	CATSSHTINSPLHF
NA	TRBV9	TRBJ2-2	NA	TGTGCCAGCAGCTCCCAGGGGAAAAGGGAGCTGTTTTTT	CASSSQGKRELFF
TRBD1	TRBV27	TRBJ2-3	NA	TGTGCCAGCAGTCTACAGGGGATTAGCACAGATACGCAGTATTTT	CASSLQGISTDTQYF
TRBD2	TRBV13	TRBJ2-5	NA	TGTGCCAGCAGCCTCGGGGGGAAAAGAAAAGAGACCCAGTACTTC	CASSLGGKRKETQYF
TRBD2	TRBV7-2	TRBJ2-5	NA	TGTGCCAGCAGGGCTAGCGGGGTTCAAGAGACCCAGTACTTC	CASRASGVQETQYF
TRBD1	TRBV25-1	TRBJ1-6	NA	TGTGCCAGCTCACCCCGACAGGGGGCTCGATCACCCCTCCACTTT	CASSPRQGARSPLHF
TRBD1	TRBV7-9	TRBJ1-2	NA	TGTGCTGAAGCGGACAGGGGCTATGGCTACACCTTC	CAEADRGYGYTF
NA	TRBV10-2	TRBJ2-3	few	TGCGCCAGCAGTGAGGGACTCAGTCGTACAGATACGCAGTATTTT	CASSEGLSRTDTQYF
NA	TRBV23-1	TRBJ1-2	few	TGCGCCAGCAGTCTCGGTACAGTCTATGGCTACACCTTC	CASSLGTVYGYTF
TRBD1	TRBV5-6	TRBJ1-5	NA	TGTGCCAGCAGCTCCGACAGGGGCCAGCCCCAGCATTTT	CASSSDRGQPQHF
TRBD2	TRBV29-1	TRBJ2-1	NA	TGCAGCATAGCTAGCGGGGGGGCCTTATCCTACAATGAGCAGTTCTTC	CSIASGGALSYNEQFF
NA	TRBV16	TRBJ1-5	few	TGTGCCAGCAGCCAATCTGCGGGCCAGGGCGATCAGCCCCAGCATTTT	CASSQSAGQGDQPQHF
NA	TRBV30	TRBJ1-1	few	TGTGCCTGGAGTGTAGAGTCAGGGCTTTCTGAAGCTTTCTTT	CAWSVESGLSEAFF
NA	TRBV5-1	TRBJ2-1	NA	TGCGCCAGCAGCTTGGAGGGCAGGCCCCAAACCTCCTACAATGAGCAGTTCTTC	CASSLEGRPQTSYNEQFF
NA	TRBV29-1	TRBJ1-1	NA	TGCAGCGTTGGAGGGACTGAAGCTTTCTTT	CSVGGTEAFF
TRBD1	TRBV7-9	TRBJ1-2	once	TGTGCCAGCAGCTTAGTTGGGACAGGTTATGGCTACACCTTC	CASSLVGTGYGYTF
NA	TRBV10-2	TRBJ2-5	NA	TGCGCCAGCAGCCCAGGGGCAGGGATGGCAGAGACCCAGTACTTC	CASSPGAGMAETQYF
NA	TRBV29-1	TRBJ2-5	few	TGCAGCGTTGAAGACCTCCGGGTTCAAGAGACCCAGTACTTC	CSVEDLRVQETQYF
NA	TRBV4-2	TRBJ2-1	once	TGTGCCAGCAGCCAAGATAACAATGAGCAGTTCTTC	CASSQDNNEQFF
NA	TRBV25-1	TRBJ1-2	NA	TGTGCCAGCAGCCGGGGTGGGAAAGGGTATGGCTACACCTTC	CASSRGGKGYGYTF
TRBD1	TRBV25-1	TRBJ1-2	NA	TGTGCCAGCAGTGAATCACGGGACAGCTATGGCTACACCTTC	CASSESRDSYGYTF
NA	TRBV29-1	TRBJ2-7	few	TGCAGCGTTGAAGATCGGACTTACGAGCAGTACTTC	CSVEDRTYEQYF
NA	TRBV29-1	TRBJ2-7	few	TGCAGCGTTGCTGGGGTGGTCGACGAGCAGTACTTC	CSVAGVVDEQYF
NA	TRBV10-3	TRBJ2-3	few	TGTGCCATCAGTGAGAGGGGGGCTCAAGCAGATACGCAGTATTTT	CAISERGAQADTQYF
NA	TRBV19	TRBJ2-3	NA	TGTGCCAGTAGTATAGTTGGCAACACAGATACGCAGTATTTT	CASSIVGNTDTQYF
NA	TRBV7-2	TRBJ2-5	NA	TGTGCCAGCAGCTCACGGGGGGCCGAGGAGACCCAGTACTTC	CASSSRGAEETQYF
TRBD1	TRBV30	TRBJ2-2	few	TGTGCCTGGCGGACAGGGACCAACACCGGGGAGCTGTTTTTT	CAWRTGTNTGELFF
NA	TRBV6-5	TRBJ2-7	NA	TGTGCCAGCAGCTTCCGGGACGGGGCCTACGAGCAGTACTTC	CASSFRDGAYEQYF